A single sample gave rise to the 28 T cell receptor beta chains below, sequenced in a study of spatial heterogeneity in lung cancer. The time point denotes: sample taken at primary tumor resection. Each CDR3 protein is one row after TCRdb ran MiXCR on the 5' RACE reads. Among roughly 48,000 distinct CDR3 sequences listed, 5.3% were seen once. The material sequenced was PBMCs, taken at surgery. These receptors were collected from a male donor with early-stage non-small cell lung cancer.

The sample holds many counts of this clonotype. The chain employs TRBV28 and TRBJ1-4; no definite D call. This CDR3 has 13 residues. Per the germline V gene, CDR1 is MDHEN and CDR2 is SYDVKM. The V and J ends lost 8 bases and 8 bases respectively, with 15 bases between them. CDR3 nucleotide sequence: TGTGCCAGCGGGAGGCTGGTTGGCGAAAAACTGTTTTTT. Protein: CASGRLVGEKLFF.

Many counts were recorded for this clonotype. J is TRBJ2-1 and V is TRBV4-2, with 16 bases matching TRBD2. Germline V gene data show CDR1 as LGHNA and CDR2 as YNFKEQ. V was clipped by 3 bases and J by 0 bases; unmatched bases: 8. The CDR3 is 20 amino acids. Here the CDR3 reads CASSQVGLAGGPSSYNEQFF. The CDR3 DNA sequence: TGTGCCAGCAGCCAGGTGGGACTAGCGGGAGGGCCGAGCTCCTACAATGAGCAGTTCTTC.

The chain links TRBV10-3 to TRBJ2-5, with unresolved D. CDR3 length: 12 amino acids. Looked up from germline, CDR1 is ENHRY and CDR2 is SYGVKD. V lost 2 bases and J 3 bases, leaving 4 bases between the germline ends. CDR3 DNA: TGTGCCATCAGTGAGGGCGAAGAGACCCAGTACTTC. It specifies CAISEGEETQYF.

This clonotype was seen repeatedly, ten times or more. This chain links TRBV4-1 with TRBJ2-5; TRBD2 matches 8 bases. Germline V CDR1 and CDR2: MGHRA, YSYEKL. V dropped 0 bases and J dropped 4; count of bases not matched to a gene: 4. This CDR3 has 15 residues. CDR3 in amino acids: CASSQDWGLGETQYF. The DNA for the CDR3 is TGCGCCAGCAGCCAAGATTGGGGACTAGGAGAGACCCAGTACTTC.

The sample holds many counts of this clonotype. CDR3 residues: CSARALSAKPPYEQYF. The CDR3 bases are TGCAGTGCTAGGGCTTTGAGCGCCAAGCCACCCTACGAGCAGTACTTC. The V call is TRBV20-1, the J call TRBJ2-7, with D hard to call. Trimming took 3 bases from V and 2 from J, leaving 20 bases between them. The germline gives CDR1 DFQATT, CDR2 SNEGSKA (reference sequence). This CDR3 spans 16 amino acids.

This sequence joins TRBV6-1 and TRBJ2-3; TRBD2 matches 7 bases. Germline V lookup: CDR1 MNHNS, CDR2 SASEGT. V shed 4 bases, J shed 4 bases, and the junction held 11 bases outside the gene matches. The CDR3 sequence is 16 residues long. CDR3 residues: CASSVVGRSMSDTQYF. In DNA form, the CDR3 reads TGTGCCAGCAGTGTGGTCGGGAGGAGTATGTCAGATACGCAGTATTTT.

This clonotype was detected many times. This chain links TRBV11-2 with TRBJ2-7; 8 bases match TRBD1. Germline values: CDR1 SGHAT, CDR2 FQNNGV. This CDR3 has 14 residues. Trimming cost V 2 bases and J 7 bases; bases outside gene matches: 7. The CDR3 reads CASSLSQGAWEQYF. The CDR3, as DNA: TGTGCCAGCAGCTTATCTCAGGGGGCCTGGGAGCAGTACTTC.

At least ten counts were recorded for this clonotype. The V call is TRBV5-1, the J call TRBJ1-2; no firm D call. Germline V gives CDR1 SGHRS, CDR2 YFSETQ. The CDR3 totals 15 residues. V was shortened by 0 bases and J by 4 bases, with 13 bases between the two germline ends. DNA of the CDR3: TGCGCCAGCAGCTTGGAGTTAGGACGGACCTATGGCTACACCTTC. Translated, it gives CASSLELGRTYGYTF.

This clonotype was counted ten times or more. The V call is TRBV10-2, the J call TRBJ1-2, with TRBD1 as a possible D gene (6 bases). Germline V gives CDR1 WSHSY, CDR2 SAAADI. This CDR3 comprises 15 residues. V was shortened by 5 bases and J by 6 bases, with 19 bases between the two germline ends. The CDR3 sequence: CASSLGTPPVDGYTF. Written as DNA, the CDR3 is TGCGCCAGCAGTCTTGGGACACCCCCGGTAGATGGCTACACCTTC.

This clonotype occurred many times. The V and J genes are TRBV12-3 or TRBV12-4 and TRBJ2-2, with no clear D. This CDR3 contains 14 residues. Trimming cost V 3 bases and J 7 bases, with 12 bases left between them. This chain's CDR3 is CASSLRIKGGELFF. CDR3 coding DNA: TGTGCCAGCAGTTTGCGGATAAAAGGCGGGGAGCTGTTTTTT.

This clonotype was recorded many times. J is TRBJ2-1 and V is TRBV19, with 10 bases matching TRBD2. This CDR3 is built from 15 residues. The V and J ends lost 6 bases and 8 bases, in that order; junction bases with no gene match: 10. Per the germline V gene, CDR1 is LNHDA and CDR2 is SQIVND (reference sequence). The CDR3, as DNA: TGTGCCAGTAGCGACTGGAGCGGGAGGGCGGATGAGCAGTTCTTC. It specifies CASSDWSGRADEQFF.

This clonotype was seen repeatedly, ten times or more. For the CDR3, the DNA is TGTGCCAGCAGCCGACAGGGTTCTCCGAGGGAGCAGTTCTTC. Amino acid sequence: CASSRQGSPREQFF. This chain connects TRBV7-3 to TRBJ2-1, with TRBD1 matching 7 bases. Germline loops: CDR1 SGHTA, CDR2 FQGTGA. The junction had 11 bases not matched to a gene; V was cut back by 5 bases and J by 10 bases. CDR3 length: 14 amino acids.

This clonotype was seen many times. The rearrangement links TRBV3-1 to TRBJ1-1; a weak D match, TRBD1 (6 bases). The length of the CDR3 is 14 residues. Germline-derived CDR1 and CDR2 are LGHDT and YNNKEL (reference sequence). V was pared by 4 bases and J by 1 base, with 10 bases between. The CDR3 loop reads CASSPLGGNTEAFF. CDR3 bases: TGTGCCAGCAGCCCTTTAGGGGGGAACACTGAAGCTTTCTTT.

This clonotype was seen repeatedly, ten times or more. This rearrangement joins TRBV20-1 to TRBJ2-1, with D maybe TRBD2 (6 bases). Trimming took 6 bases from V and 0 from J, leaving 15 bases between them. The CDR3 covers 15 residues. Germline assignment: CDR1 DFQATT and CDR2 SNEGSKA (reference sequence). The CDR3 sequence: CSAFRLVSSYNEQFF. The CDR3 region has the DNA TGCAGTGCATTTCGACTAGTGAGCTCCTACAATGAGCAGTTCTTC.

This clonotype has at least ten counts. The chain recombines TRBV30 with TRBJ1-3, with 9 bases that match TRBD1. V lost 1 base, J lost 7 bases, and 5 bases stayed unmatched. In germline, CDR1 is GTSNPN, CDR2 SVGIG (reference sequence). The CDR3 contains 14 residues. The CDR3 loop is CAWSADRGRNTIYF. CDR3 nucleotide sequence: TGTGCCTGGAGTGCGGACAGGGGCCGGAACACCATATATTTT.

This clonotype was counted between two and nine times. The DNA of the CDR3 is TGCAGTGCTGATGGGACTAGCGGGGGACTAGCCAAAAACATTCAGTACTTC. Protein sequence: CSADGTSGGLAKNIQYF. The chain joins TRBV20-1 to TRBJ2-4; 14 bases agree with TRBD2. With 5 bases clipped from V and 0 bases from J, the junction kept 6 bases outside the gene matches. The germline gives CDR1 DFQATT, CDR2 SNEGSKA (reference sequence). The CDR3 extends over 17 amino acids.

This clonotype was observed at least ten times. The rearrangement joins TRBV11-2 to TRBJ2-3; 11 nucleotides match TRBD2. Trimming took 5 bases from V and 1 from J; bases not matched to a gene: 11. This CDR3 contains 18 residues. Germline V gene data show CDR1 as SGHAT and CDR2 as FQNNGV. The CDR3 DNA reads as TGTGCCAGCAGCGTGATAGCGGGAGGGCCCCCGGGCACAGATACGCAGTATTTT. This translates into CASSVIAGGPPGTDTQYF.

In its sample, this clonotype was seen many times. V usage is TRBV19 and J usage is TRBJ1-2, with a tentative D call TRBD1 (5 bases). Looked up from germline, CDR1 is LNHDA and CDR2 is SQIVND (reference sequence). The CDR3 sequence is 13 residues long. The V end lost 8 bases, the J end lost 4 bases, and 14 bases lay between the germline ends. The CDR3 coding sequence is TGTGCCAGTGGACCGGGACTCGCCTATGGCTACACCTTC. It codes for CASGPGLAYGYTF.

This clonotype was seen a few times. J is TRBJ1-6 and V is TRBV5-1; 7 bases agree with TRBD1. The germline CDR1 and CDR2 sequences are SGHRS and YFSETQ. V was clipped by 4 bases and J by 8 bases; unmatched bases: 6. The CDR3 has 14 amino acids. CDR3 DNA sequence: TGCGCCAGCAGCGTGACAGGGTCGGATTCACCCCTCCACTTT. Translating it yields CASSVTGSDSPLHF. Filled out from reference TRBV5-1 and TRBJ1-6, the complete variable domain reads KAGVTQTPRYLIKTRGQQVTLSCSPISGHRSVSWYQQTPGQGLQFLFEYFSETQRNKGNFPGRFSGRQFSNSRSEMNVSTLELGDSALYLCASSVTGSDSPLHFGNGTRLTVT.

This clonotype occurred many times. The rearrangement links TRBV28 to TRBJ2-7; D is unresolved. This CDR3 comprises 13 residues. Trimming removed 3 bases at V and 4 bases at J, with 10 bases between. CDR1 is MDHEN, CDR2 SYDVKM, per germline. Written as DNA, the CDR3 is TGTGCCAGCAGTTTTGTAAGGAAGTACGAGCAGTACTTC. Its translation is CASSFVRKYEQYF.

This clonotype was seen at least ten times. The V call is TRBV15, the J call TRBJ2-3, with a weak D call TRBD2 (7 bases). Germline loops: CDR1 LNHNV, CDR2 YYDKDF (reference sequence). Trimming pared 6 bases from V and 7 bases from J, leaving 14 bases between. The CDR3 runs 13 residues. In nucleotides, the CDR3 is TGTGCCACCAGTCCCGGGGGGCGAAATACGCAGTATTTT. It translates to CATSPGGRNTQYF. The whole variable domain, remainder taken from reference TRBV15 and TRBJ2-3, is DAMVIQNPRYQVTQFGKPVTLSCSQTLNHNVMYWYQQKSSQAPKLLFHYYDKDFNNEADTPDNFQSRRPNTSFCFLDIRSPGLGDTAMYLCATSPGGRNTQYFGPGTRLTVL.

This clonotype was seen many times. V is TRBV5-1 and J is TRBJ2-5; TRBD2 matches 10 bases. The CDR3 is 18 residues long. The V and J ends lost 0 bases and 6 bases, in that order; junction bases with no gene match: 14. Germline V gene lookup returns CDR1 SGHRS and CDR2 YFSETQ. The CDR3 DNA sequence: TGCGCCAGCAGCTTGGTTCTAGCGGGAGTCCAAGGTTTAAAGACCCAGTACTTC. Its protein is CASSLVLAGVQGLKTQYF.

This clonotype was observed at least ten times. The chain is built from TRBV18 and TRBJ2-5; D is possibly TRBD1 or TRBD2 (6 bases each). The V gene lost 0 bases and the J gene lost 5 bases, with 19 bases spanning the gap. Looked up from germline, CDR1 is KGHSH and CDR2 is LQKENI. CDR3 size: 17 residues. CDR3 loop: CASSPPNGRLGQETQYF. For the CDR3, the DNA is TGTGCCAGCTCACCACCGAATGGGAGACTAGGACAGGAGACCCAGTACTTC. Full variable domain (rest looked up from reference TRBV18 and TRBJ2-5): NAGVMQNPRHLVRRRGQEARLRCSPMKGHSHVYWYRQLPEEGLKFMVYLQKENIIDESGMPKERFSAEFPKEGPSILRIQQVVRGDSAAYFCASSPPNGRLGQETQYFGPGTRLLVL.

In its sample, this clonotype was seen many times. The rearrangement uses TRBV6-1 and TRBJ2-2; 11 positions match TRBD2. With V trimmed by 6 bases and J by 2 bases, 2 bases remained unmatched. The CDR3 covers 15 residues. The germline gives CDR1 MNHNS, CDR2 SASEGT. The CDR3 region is CASRGLADNTGELFF. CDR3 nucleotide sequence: TGTGCCAGCAGGGGACTAGCGGATAACACCGGGGAGCTGTTTTTT.

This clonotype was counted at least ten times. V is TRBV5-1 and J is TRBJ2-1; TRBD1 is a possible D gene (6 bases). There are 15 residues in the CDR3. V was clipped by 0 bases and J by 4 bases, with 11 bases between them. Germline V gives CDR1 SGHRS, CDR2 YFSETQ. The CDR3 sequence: CASSLAQGSYNEQFF. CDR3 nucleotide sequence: TGCGCCAGCAGCTTGGCACAGGGATCATACAATGAGCAGTTCTTC. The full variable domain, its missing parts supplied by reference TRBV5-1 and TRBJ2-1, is KAGVTQTPRYLIKTRGQQVTLSCSPISGHRSVSWYQQTPGQGLQFLFEYFSETQRNKGNFPGRFSGRQFSNSRSEMNVSTLELGDSALYLCASSLAQGSYNEQFFGPGTRLTVL.

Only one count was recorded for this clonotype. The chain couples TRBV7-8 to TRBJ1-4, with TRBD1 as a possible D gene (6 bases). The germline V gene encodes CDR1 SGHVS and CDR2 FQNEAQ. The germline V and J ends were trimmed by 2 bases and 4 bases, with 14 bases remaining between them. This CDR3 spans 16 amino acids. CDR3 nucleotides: TGTGCCAGCAGCTTATCTCAGGGGACTTTTAATGAAAAACTGTTTTTT. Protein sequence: CASSLSQGTFNEKLFF.

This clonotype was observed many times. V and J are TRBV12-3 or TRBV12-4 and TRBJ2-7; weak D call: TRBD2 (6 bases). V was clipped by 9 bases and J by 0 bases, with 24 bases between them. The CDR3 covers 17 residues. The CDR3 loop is CASNKAGAGPNSYEQYF. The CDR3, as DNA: TGTGCCAGTAACAAAGCGGGTGCGGGCCCCAACTCCTACGAGCAGTACTTC.

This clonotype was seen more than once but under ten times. CDR3: CASSLEVGGFGETQYF. The CDR3 DNA is TGTGCCAGCAGCTTGGAAGTGGGAGGGTTCGGAGAGACCCAGTACTTC. This chain uses TRBV5-6 with TRBJ2-5; 7 bases are a match to TRBD2. V trimming: 0 bases; J trimming: 4 bases; junction bases outside the gene matches: 9. Germline V CDR1 and CDR2: SGHDT, YYEEEE. The CDR3 has 16 residues.